These 21 T cell receptor beta chains originate from one sample sequenced in a study of shared clonotypes between healthy human individuals. The naive CD8 fraction comprised CD45RO-negative cells positively selected for CCR7 and excluded terminally differentiated effector memory CD45RA+ cells. Clones were sequenced by immunoSEQ multiplex PCR, and TCRdb holds only the in-frame ones, with some missing. The sample comprises around 2,000,000 clones, under 95% of which are singletons, and 1.5% to 2% rests with the top ten. Source material: naive CD8+ T cells from PBMCs. These receptors all come from a man younger than 35 in good health. Some clones in this sample may be carry-over from other donors' samples.

The chain is built from TRBV13 and TRBJ2-5; 13 bases agree with TRBD2. J lost 6 bases, V lost 5 bases, and 15 bases had no gene match. The CDR3 has 18 amino acids. Germline V gives CDR1 PRHDT, CDR2 FYEKMQ (reference sequence). CDR3 residues: CASSGSSGLAGDEKTQYF. The DNA of the CDR3 is TGTGCCAGCAGCGGATCAAGTGGACTAGCGGGAGACGAAAAGACCCAGTACTTC.

This rearrangement joins TRBV11-2 to TRBJ1-1, with a tentative D call TRBD1 (5 bases). CDR1 is SGHAT, CDR2 FQNNGV, per germline. V was pared by 5 bases and J by 4 bases, with 20 bases between. This CDR3 region has 16 residues. CDR3 coding DNA: TGTGCCAGCAGCCGCTGGGACCGCCCTGTCGTCACTGAAGCTTTCTTT. Amino acids: CASSRWDRPVVTEAFF.

The rearrangement links TRBV9 to TRBJ2-3; D unresolved. Trimming removed 3 bases from V and 3 bases from J, with 8 bases in between. The CDR3 spans 13 residues. Germline V lookup: CDR1 SGDLS, CDR2 YYNGEE. In DNA form, the CDR3 reads TGTGCCAGCAGCGACAGAGCGACAGATACGCAGTATTTT. It codes for CASSDRATDTQYF.

The chain combines TRBV2 with TRBJ2-3, with D uncertain. From germline, CDR1 is SNHLY and CDR2 FYNNEI. V dropped 6 bases and J dropped 1 base, with 5 bases sitting between them. This CDR3 is 12 amino acids long. The chain's CDR3 is CASRPRTDTQYF. CDR3 DNA: TGTGCCAGCAGGCCCCGCACAGATACGCAGTATTTT.

The chain recombines TRBV7-6 with TRBJ2-7; the match to TRBD2 covers 7 bases. In germline, CDR1 is SGHVS, CDR2 FNYEAQ. CDR3 length equals 13 residues. The V gene end was trimmed by 5 bases and the J gene end by 4 bases; junction bases not matched to a gene: 5. CDR3 loop: CASSGGGMYEQYF. The CDR3 nucleotides are TGTGCCAGCAGCGGGGGGGGGATGTACGAGCAGTACTTC.

The chain recombines TRBV5-4 with TRBJ2-1, with D perhaps matching TRBD2 (5 bases). V was trimmed by 0 bases and J by 0 bases, leaving 7 bases between them. From germline, CDR1 is SGHNT and CDR2 YYREEE (reference sequence). There are 15 residues in the CDR3. Here the CDR3 reads CASSLAGSSYNEQFF. In nucleotides, the CDR3 is TGTGCCAGCAGCTTGGCTGGGAGCTCCTACAATGAGCAGTTCTTC.

The genes are TRBV11-3 and TRBJ2-5; D unclear. Germline assignment: CDR1 SGHNT and CDR2 YENEEA. Trimming took 2 bases from V and 3 from J, leaving 19 bases between them. The CDR3 consists of 17 residues. CDR3 nucleotide sequence: TGTGCCAGCAGCTTAACCCAGCGTGAGACCCTAAAAGAGACCCAGTACTTC. This gives the protein CASSLTQRETLKETQYF.

The rearrangement uses TRBV6-5 and TRBJ2-5; 7 bases agree with TRBD1. This CDR3 is built from 15 residues. CDR1 is MNHEY and CDR2 is SVGAGI in the germline V gene. Losses at the gene ends were 4 bases for V and 9 bases for J; bases not matched to a gene: 14. Here the CDR3 DNA reads TGTGCCAGCAGTTTACGACAGGGAGCCCCCCTCCCCCAGTACTTC. Its translation: CASSLRQGAPLPQYF.

The V gene is TRBV19, the J gene TRBJ2-5; no reliable D call. Germline loops: CDR1 LNHDA, CDR2 SQIVND (reference sequence). This CDR3 contains 15 residues. Trimming took off 2 bases at V and 4 bases at J, with 14 bases between the two ends. The CDR3 sequence: CASSIISRVGETQYF. DNA for the CDR3: TGTGCCAGTAGTATAATTTCTCGGGTCGGAGAGACCCAGTACTTC.

The table lists this clone with a count of one. The chain is built from TRBV2 and TRBJ1-2, with 9 bases identical to TRBD1. The germline V gene has CDR1 SNHLY and CDR2 FYNNEI. CDR3 length: 13 residues. Losses at the gene ends were 8 bases for V and 2 bases for J; bases not matched to a gene: 3. CDR3 amino acids: CASGGQGNYGYTF. The CDR3 nucleotides are TGTGCCAGCGGCGGACAGGGGAACTATGGCTACACCTTC.

J is TRBJ1-1 and V is TRBV14, with 8 bases identical to TRBD1. The CDR3 is 16 residues long. Germline V gives CDR1 SGHDN, CDR2 FVKESK. With V trimmed by 3 bases and J by 0 bases, 6 bases remained unmatched. In DNA form, the CDR3 reads TGTGCCAGCAGCCACGACAGGGGACTCATGAACACTGAAGCTTTCTTT. Translated, it gives CASSHDRGLMNTEAFF.

V is TRBV27 and J is TRBJ2-1; tentative D call: TRBD2 (5 bases). The germline V and J ends were trimmed by 3 bases and 7 bases, with 19 bases remaining between them. This CDR3 region has 16 residues. The V gene's germline CDR1 is MNHEY and CDR2 SMNVEV (reference sequence). In nucleotides, the CDR3 is TGTGCCAGCAGTTTTTTTCTAGCCCCCCCTGGTAATGAGCAGTTCTTC. Its protein is CASSFFLAPPGNEQFF.

The chain carries TRBV27 and TRBJ2-7, with a tentative D call TRBD2 (5 bases). The CDR3 is made up of 15 amino acids. V was cut by 5 bases and J by 1 base, with 15 bases left in between. The germline CDR1 and CDR2 sequences are MNHEY and SMNVEV (reference sequence). CDR3 protein: CASSPTGIPSYEQYF. The CDR3 DNA reads TGTGCCAGCAGTCCGACCGGGATCCCATCCTACGAGCAGTACTTC.

The chain has TRBV4-3 and TRBJ1-4, with TRBD1 identical over 9 bases. This CDR3 region has 15 residues. V was clipped by 1 base and J by 8 bases; unmatched bases: 5. Germline V CDR1 and CDR2: LGHNA, YSLEER. CDR3 sequence: CASSQGTGVEEKLFF. CDR3 sequence (DNA): TGCGCCAGCAGCCAAGGGACAGGGGTGGAAGAAAAACTGTTTTTT.

This chain links TRBV28 with TRBJ1-5; D gene ambiguous. V was pared by 5 bases and J by 4 bases, with 12 bases between. Germline-derived CDR1 and CDR2 are MDHEN and SYDVKM. The CDR3 is 14 amino acids. CDR3 loop: CASSPRTWNQPQHF. As DNA, the CDR3 is TGTGCCAGCAGTCCCCGAACATGGAATCAGCCCCAGCATTTT.

The chain has TRBV28 and TRBJ1-1; tentative D call: TRBD1 (5 bases). Germline V CDR1 and CDR2: MDHEN, SYDVKM. The CDR3 has 14 amino acids. V was clipped by 3 bases and J by 1 base, with 9 bases between them. CDR3 nucleotides: TGTGCCAGCAGTTTTCGGCAGGGGAACACTGAAGCTTTCTTT. Protein: CASSFRQGNTEAFF.

This clone was picked up one time. The chain joins TRBV6-5 to TRBJ2-3; 11 positions match TRBD2. V was clipped by 6 bases and J by 0 bases; unmatched bases: 2. The CDR3 has 15 residues. The germline V gene encodes CDR1 MNHEY and CDR2 SVGAGI. This CDR3 is CASSGLAGSTDTQYF. CDR3 nucleotides: TGTGCCAGCAGCGGACTAGCGGGTAGCACAGATACGCAGTATTTT.

The chain carries TRBV7-9 and TRBJ2-7; a weak D match, TRBD1 (6 bases). V was cut by 1 base and J by 4 bases, with 11 bases left in between. The CDR3 has 14 amino acids. Germline CDR1 SEHNR, CDR2 FQNEAQ (reference sequence). The CDR3 sequence is CASSLVAGVYEQYF. In DNA, the CDR3 is TGTGCCAGCAGCTTAGTAGCAGGGGTGTACGAGCAGTACTTC.

Details on this clone: At the DNA level, this CDR3 is encoded by other sequences in the same sample as well. The chain couples TRBV5-1 to TRBJ2-1; D not certain. The CDR3 loop spans 15 amino acids. The V end was cut by 0 bases, the J end by 0 bases, with 7 bases between. Germline CDR1 reads SGHRS; CDR2 reads YFSETQ. Written as DNA, the CDR3 is TGCGCCAGCAGCTTGGCCGAAACCTCCTACAATGAGCAGTTCTTC. It yields the protein CASSLAETSYNEQFF.

The J gene is TRBJ1-3, the V gene TRBV6-1; TRBD1 is a possible D gene (5 bases). In germline, CDR1 is MNHNS, CDR2 SASEGT. This CDR3 spans 15 amino acids. V was clipped by 11 bases and J by 0 bases, with 17 bases between them. CDR3 region: CASQGVGLSGNTIYF. DNA for the CDR3: TGTGCCTCCCAAGGGGTAGGCCTCTCTGGAAACACCATATATTTT.

This clone was seen only once. This rearrangement joins TRBV7-2 to TRBJ1-2; D unclear. There are 15 residues in the CDR3. The germline V gene has CDR1 SGHTA and CDR2 FQGNSA. V was cut by 5 bases and J by 3 bases, with 16 bases left in between. CDR3 nucleotide sequence: TGTGCCAGCAGCCCCTTAGGCGGAGGTCACTATGGCTACACCTTC. It encodes CASSPLGGGHYGYTF.